Listed here are 13 T cell receptor beta chains from one sample, sequenced in a study of T cells after posttransplantation cyclophosphamide. Cyclophosphamide on days +3 and +4 followed busulfan-fludarabine conditioning and a marrow graft. The protocol was immunoSEQ multiplex PCR, while the TCRdb copy is restricted to in-frame clones and leaves out a portion. Here the sample spans about 43,000 clones, 90% being singletons. The input for sequencing was PBMCs, taken around 63 days after allogeneic stem cell transplant with posttransplant cyclophosphamide. The origin of the receptors is a male patient aged 60 to 75 who received an allogeneic stem cell transplant from a related donor and was CMV-positive. Some T cells here may be from the graft donor.

The chain has TRBV5-5 and TRBJ2-2, with 9 nucleotides matching TRBD1. Germline CDR1 and CDR2: SGHKS and YYEKEE (reference sequence). The CDR3 runs to 17 residues. J gave up 5 bases and V 4 bases, and 12 bases lay outside the gene matches. CDR3: CASSVSGTGYRTGELFF. For the CDR3, the DNA is TGTGCCAGCAGCGTCTCCGGGACAGGGTATCGAACCGGGGAGCTGTTTTTT. Full variable domain (rest looked up from reference TRBV5-5 and TRBJ2-2): DAGVTQSPTHLIKTRGQQVTLRCSPISGHKSVSWYQQVLGQGPQFIFQYYEKEERGRGNFPDRFSARQFPNYSSELNVNALLLGDSALYLCASSVSGTGYRTGELFFGEGSRLTVL.

This clone has only a few counts. V usage is TRBV7-6 and J usage is TRBJ1-2, with TRBD1 matching over 7 bases. Trimming at V came to 5 bases and at J to 13 bases, leaving 10 bases not matched to a gene. The germline V gene has CDR1 SGHVS and CDR2 FNYEAQ. The CDR3 covers 12 residues. The CDR3 here is CASSQGGQEFTF. The DNA of the CDR3 is TGTGCCAGCAGCCAAGGCGGACAGGAGTTCACCTTC.

V gene TRBV7-8 combines with J gene TRBJ1-2; 9 positions match TRBD1. Per germline, CDR1 SGHVS and CDR2 FQNEAQ. This CDR3 is 17 amino acids long. With 6 bases clipped from V and 4 bases from J, the junction kept 15 bases outside the gene matches. DNA for the CDR3: TGTGCCAGCAGACCCACAGGGGGCCCCTCTTCGATCTATGGCTACACCTTC. It translates to CASRPTGGPSSIYGYTF.

This chain links TRBV2 with TRBJ2-7; D may be TRBD1 (5 bases). Germline loops: CDR1 SNHLY, CDR2 FYNNEI. V was cut by 4 bases and J by 0 bases, with 13 bases left in between. This CDR3 contains 15 residues. CDR3 coding DNA: TGTGCCAGCAGTGGACAGATAACTACCTCCTACGAGCAGTACGTC. Translating it yields CASSGQITTSYEQYV.

The V gene is TRBV7-2, the J gene TRBJ1-2, with D unresolved. This CDR3 has 13 amino acids. Trimming cost V 3 bases and J 4 bases, with 9 bases left between them. CDR1 and CDR2 (germline): SGHTA, FQGNSA. The CDR3 nucleotides are TGTGCCAGCAGCTTTGCCTCGAGCTATGGCTACACCTTC. It translates to CASSFASSYGYTF.

This rearrangement joins TRBV5-1 to TRBJ1-1, with D possibly matching TRBD1 (6 bases). CDR1 and CDR2 (germline): SGHRS, YFSETQ. The CDR3 spans 15 residues. V shed 0 bases and J shed 4 bases, with 13 bases lying between them. The CDR3 DNA sequence: TGCGCCAGCAGCTTGGGTCCAGGGGTGGCCACTGAAGCTTTCTTT. This translates into CASSLGPGVATEAFF.

V is TRBV7-9 and J is TRBJ2-7; TRBD2 is a possible D gene (6 bases). Germline V gene lookup returns CDR1 SEHNR and CDR2 FQNEAQ (reference sequence). The CDR3 loop spans 11 amino acids. V lost 5 bases to trimming and J lost 6 bases, with 8 bases between them. This CDR3 is CASSVGGEQYF. The CDR3 coding sequence is TGTGCCAGCAGCGTGGGGGGCGAGCAGTACTTC.

With respect to this clone: This CDR3 is also generated by other DNA sequences in the sample. This rearrangement joins TRBV5-1 to TRBJ2-7; TRBD1 aligns across 11 bases. The CDR3 runs 16 residues. The V gene end was trimmed by 0 bases and the J gene end by 3 bases; junction bases not matched to a gene: 5. Germline V gives CDR1 SGHRS, CDR2 YFSETQ. The CDR3 nucleotides are TGCGCCAGCAGCTTGGGAGGGACAGGGGGTTTCTACGAGCAGTACTTC. This sequence encodes CASSLGGTGGFYEQYF.

The chain is built from TRBV15 and TRBJ2-4, with a possible D match to TRBD1 (5 bases). The CDR3 contains 16 residues. V shed 4 bases and J shed 2 bases, with 15 bases lying between them. Germline lookup yields CDR1 LNHNV and CDR2 YYDKDF (reference sequence). The CDR3 spells CATSTNGAGSKNIQYF. The CDR3 DNA is TGTGCCACCAGCACGAATGGGGCCGGATCCAAAAACATTCAGTACTTC.

This clone was seen only once. The chain combines TRBV7-7 with TRBJ2-5; no firm D call. This CDR3 has 14 residues. Between the trimmed V and J ends, which lost 1 base and 4 bases, there was a span of 10 bases. Per germline, CDR1 SSHAT and CDR2 FNYEAQ (reference sequence). The DNA for the CDR3 is TGTGCCAGCAGCTTAGGACTCGATGGAGAGACCCAGTACTTC. Its translation is CASSLGLDGETQYF.

V and J are TRBV30 and TRBJ1-5, with TRBD1 matching 9 bases. CDR1 GTSNPN and CDR2 SVGIG come from the germline V gene (reference sequence). This CDR3 has 15 residues. Trimming cost V 4 bases and J 6 bases; bases outside gene matches: 10. CDR3 loop: CAWTRGTGGRQPQHF. Written as DNA, the CDR3 is TGTGCCTGGACCCGGGGCACAGGGGGCCGTCAGCCCCAGCATTTT.

The chain combines TRBV6-5 with TRBJ1-6, with no clear D. V was clipped by 7 bases and J by 7 bases, with 14 bases between them. Germline CDR1 reads MNHEY; CDR2 reads SVGAGI. This CDR3 contains 14 residues. CDR3 residues: CASTKNSGNSPLHF. The CDR3 DNA reads as TGTGCCAGCACTAAGAATTCGGGGAATTCACCCCTCCACTTT.

The chain joins TRBV6-6 to TRBJ1-1; 7 nucleotides align to TRBD1. The V gene's germline CDR1 is MNHNY and CDR2 SVGAGI (reference sequence). This CDR3 comprises 14 residues. V lost 7 bases, J lost 4 bases, and 9 bases stayed unmatched. The CDR3 spells CASIPGQLLTEAFF. The CDR3 bases are TGTGCCAGCATCCCGGGACAGCTGCTCACTGAAGCTTTCTTT.